The T cell receptor (beta chain) under discussion was sequenced for a study of blood T cell repertoires in COVID-19. Study-wide background: Sites in the United States, Italy and Spain provided acute and convalescent COVID-19 samples.

From germline, CDR1 is SGDLS and CDR2 YYNGEE. The CDR3 covers 16 residues. Deletions cut 2 bases from V and 5 bases from J, with 20 bases between. Using immunoSEQ multiplex PCR, the repertoire was profiled, and TCRdb retains in-frame clones only, with some absent. The sample records 180,000 or so clones, around 80% being singletons. The TCR sequence derives from a woman over 75 with active or convalescent COVID-19. Specimen: peripheral blood. The J gene is TRBJ2-7, the V gene TRBV9, with a tentative D call TRBD2 (6 bases). The CDR3 sequence: CASSVGLLGGSDEQYF. As DNA, the CDR3 is TGTGCCAGCAGCGTGGGACTCCTAGGTGGATCGGACGAGCAGTACTTC. Combining the CDR3 with reference TRBV9 and TRBJ2-7 gives the whole variable domain DSGVTQTPKHLITATGQRVTLRCSPRSGDLSVYWYQQSLDQGLQFLIQYYNGEERAKGNILERFSAQQFPDLHSELNLSSLELGDSALYFCASSVGLLGGSDEQYFGPGTRLTVT.